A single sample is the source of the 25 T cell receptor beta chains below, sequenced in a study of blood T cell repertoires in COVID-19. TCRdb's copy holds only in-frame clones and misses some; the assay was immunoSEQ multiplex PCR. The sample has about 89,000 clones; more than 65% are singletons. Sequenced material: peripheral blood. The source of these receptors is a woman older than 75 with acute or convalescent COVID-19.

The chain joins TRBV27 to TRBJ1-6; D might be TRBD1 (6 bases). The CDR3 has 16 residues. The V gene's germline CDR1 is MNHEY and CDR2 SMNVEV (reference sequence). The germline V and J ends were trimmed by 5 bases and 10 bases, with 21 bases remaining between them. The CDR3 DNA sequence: TGTGCCAGCAGTCGTGGCGGGGGGGCAGAGAGGTCACCCCTCCACTTT. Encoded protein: CASSRGGGAERSPLHF.

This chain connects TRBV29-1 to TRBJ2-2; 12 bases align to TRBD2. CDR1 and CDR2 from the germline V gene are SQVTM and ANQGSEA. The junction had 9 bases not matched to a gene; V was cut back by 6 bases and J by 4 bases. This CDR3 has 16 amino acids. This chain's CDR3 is CSVAASGGASTGELFF. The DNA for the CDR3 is TGCAGCGTCGCAGCTAGCGGGGGGGCCTCCACCGGGGAGCTGTTTTTT.

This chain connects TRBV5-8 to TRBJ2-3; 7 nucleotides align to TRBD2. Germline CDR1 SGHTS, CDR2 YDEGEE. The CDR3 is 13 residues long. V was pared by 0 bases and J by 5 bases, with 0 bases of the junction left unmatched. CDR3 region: CASSLAGGDTQYF. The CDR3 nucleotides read TGTGCCAGCAGCTTGGCGGGAGGAGATACGCAGTATTTT.

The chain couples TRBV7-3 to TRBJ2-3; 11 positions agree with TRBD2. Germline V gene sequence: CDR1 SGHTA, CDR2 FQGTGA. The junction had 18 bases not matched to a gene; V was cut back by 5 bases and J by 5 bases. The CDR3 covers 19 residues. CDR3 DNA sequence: TGTGCCAGCAGCGGACGTCCAGGTAGCGGGGGGGCGCTCGAAGATACGCAGTATTTT. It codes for CASSGRPGSGGALEDTQYF.

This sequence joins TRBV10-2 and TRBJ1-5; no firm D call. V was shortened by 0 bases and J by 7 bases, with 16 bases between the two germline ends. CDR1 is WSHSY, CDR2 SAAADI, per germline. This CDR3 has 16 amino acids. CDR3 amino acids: CASSESGPRGRQPQHF. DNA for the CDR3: TGCGCCAGCAGTGAGTCCGGCCCCAGAGGGAGGCAGCCCCAGCATTTT.

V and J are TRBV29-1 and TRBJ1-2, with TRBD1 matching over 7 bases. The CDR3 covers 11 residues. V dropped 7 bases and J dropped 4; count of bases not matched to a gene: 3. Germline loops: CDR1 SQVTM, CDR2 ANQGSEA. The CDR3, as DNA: TGCAGCGGGGACAGTGCCTATGGCTACACCTTC. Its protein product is CSGDSAYGYTF.

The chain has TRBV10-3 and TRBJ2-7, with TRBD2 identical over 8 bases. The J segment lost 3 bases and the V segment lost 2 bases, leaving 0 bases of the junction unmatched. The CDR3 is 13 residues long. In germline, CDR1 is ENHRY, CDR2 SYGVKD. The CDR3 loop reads CAISELAGYEQYF. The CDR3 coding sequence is TGTGCCATCAGTGAGCTAGCGGGCTACGAGCAGTACTTC.

The CDR3 sequence: CASTQNQVGEQFF. CDR3 DNA: TGTGCCAGCACTCAAAACCAGGTCGGTGAGCAGTTCTTC. The rearrangement uses TRBV9 and TRBJ2-1; D remains ambiguous. CDR3 length: 13 amino acids. Between the trimmed V and J ends, which lost 6 bases and 9 bases, there was a span of 16 bases. CDR1 and CDR2 from the germline V gene are SGDLS and YYNGEE.

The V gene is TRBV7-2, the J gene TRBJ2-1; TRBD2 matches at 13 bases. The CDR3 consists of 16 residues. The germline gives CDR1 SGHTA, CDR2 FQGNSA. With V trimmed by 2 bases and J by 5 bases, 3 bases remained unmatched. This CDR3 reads CASSLTSGGVNNEQFF. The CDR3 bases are TGTGCCAGCAGCTTAACTAGCGGGGGGGTCAACAATGAGCAGTTCTTC.

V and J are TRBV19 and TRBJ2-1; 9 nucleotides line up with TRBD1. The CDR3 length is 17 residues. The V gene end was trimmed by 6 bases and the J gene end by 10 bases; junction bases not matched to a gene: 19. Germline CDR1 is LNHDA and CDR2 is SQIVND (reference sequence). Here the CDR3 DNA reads TGTGCCAGTAGCCTATTGCACAGGGGGCGTCTTTCTTTGGAGCAGTTCTTC. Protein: CASSLLHRGRLSLEQFF.

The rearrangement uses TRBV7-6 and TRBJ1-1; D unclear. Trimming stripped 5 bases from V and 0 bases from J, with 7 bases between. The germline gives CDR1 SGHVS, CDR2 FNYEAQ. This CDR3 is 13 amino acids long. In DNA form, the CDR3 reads TGTGCCAGCAGCGCCAACATGAACACTGAAGCTTTCTTT. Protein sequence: CASSANMNTEAFF.

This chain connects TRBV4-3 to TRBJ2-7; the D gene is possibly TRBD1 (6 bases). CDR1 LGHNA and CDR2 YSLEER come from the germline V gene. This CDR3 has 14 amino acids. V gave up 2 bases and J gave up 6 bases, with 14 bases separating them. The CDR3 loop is CASSQYRAPGEQYV. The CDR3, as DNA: TGCGCCAGCAGCCAATACAGGGCCCCCGGCGAGCAGTACGTC.

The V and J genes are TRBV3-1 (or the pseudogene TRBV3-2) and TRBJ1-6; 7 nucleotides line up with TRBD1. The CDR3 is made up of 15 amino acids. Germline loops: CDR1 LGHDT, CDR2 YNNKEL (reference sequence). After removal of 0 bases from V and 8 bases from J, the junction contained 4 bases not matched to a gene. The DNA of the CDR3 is TGTGCCAGCAGCCAAGAATCCAGGGGGGATTCACCCCTCCACTTT. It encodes CASSQESRGDSPLHF.

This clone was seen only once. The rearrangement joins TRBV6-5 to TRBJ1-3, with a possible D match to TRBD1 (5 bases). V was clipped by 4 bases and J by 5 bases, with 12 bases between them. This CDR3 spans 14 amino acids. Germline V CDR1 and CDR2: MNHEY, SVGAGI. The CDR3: CASSSQGIRNTIYF. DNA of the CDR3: TGTGCCAGCAGTTCCCAGGGAATTCGAAACACCATATATTTT.

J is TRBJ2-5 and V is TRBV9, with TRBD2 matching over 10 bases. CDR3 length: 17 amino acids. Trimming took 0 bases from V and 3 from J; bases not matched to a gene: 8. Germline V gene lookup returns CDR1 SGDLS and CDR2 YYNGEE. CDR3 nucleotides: TGTGCCAGCAGCGTAGGGGCTAGCGGGGGTTTGGAAGAGACCCAGTACTTC. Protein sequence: CASSVGASGGLEETQYF.

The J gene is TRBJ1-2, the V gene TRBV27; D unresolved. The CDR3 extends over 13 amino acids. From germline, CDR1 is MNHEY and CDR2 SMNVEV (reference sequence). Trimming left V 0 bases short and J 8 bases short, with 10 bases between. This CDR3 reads CASSLSGVGGYTF. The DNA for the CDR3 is TGTGCCAGCAGTTTATCCGGGGTGGGGGGCTACACCTTC.

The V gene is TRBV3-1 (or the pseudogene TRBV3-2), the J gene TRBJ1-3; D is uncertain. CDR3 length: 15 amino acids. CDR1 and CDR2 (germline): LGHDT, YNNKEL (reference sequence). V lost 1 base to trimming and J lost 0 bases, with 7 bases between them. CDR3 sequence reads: CASSQGPHSGNTIYF. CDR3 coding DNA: TGTGCCAGCAGCCAAGGGCCACACTCTGGAAACACCATATATTTT.

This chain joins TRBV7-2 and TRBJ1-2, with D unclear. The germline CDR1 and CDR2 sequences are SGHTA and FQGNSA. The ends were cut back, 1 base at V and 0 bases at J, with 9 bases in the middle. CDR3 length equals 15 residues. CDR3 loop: CASSLVPFSNYGYTF. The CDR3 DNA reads TGTGCCAGCAGCTTAGTTCCCTTTTCTAACTATGGCTACACCTTC.

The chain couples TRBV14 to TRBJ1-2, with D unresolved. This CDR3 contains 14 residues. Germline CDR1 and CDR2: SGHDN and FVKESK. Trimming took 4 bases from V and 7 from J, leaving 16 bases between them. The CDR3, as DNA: TGTGCCAGCAGCCCCCTTGAACGTGGCTCTGGCTACACCTTC. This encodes CASSPLERGSGYTF.

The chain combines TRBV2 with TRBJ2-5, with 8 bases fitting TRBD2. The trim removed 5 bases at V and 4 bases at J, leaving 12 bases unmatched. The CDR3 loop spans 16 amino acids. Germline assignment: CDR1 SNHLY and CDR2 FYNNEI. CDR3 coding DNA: TGTGCCAGCAGTACGGGACGGGGGGGCGGTTCAGAGACCCAGTACTTC. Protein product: CASSTGRGGGSETQYF.

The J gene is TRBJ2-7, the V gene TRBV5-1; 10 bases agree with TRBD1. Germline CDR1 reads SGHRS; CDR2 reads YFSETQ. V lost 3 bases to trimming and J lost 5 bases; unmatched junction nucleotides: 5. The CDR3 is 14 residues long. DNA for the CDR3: TGCGCCAGCAGCTACGGACAGGGGGGCGACGAGCAGTACTTC. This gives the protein CASSYGQGGDEQYF.

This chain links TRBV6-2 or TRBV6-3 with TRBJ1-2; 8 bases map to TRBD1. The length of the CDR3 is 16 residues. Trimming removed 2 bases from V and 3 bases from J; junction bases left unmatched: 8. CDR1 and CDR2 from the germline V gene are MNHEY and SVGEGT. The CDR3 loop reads CASSYTRTGLDYGYTF. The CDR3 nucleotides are TGTGCCAGCAGTTACACCCGGACAGGGCTGGACTATGGCTACACCTTC.

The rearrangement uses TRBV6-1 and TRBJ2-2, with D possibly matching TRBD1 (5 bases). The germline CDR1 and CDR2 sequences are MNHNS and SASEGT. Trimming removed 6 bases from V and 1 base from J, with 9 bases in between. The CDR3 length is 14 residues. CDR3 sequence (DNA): TGTGCCAGCAGACCCACAGGGAACACCGGGGAGCTGTTTTTT. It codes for CASRPTGNTGELFF.

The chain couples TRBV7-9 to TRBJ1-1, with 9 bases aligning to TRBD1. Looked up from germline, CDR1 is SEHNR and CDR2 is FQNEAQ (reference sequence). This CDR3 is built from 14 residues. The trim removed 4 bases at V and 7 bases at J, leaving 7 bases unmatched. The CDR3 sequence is CASSWGQGSREAFF. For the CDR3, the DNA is TGTGCCAGCAGCTGGGGACAGGGTTCGCGTGAAGCTTTCTTT.

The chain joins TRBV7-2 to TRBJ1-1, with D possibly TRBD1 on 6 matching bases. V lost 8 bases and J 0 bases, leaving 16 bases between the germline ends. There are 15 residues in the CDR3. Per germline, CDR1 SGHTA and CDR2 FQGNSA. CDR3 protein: CASFRATGLNTEAFF. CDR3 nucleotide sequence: TGTGCCAGCTTTAGGGCCACAGGGCTGAACACTGAAGCTTTCTTT.